This TCR beta chain is drawn from a study of OX40 agonist ivuxolimab in advanced cancers. The wider study: Previous treatment with anti-PD-1, anti-PD-L1 or anti-CTLA-4 therapy was allowed; under 50% had received some. Partial responses occurred in three patients (one hepatocellular carcinoma, two cutaneous melanoma).

Systemic immunosuppression or a history of autoimmune disease excluded patients. With baseline, cycle 4 day 1, and cycle 7 day 1 as timepoints, blood was sampled. TCRdb's table, derived via immunoSEQ multiplex PCR, lists solely in-frame clones and lacks some. The data show around 140,000 clones, less than 95% seen once. The table lists this clone with a few counts. CDR1 is SGHNT and CDR2 is YYREEE in the germline V gene (reference sequence). The V gene end was trimmed by 0 bases and the J gene end by 1 base; junction bases not matched to a gene: 0. The CDR3 runs 15 residues. This sample comprised CD4+ or CD8+ T cells sorted from blood, obtained in a trial of the OX40 agonist ivuxolimab. The genes are TRBV5-4 and TRBJ2-2; 7 positions agree with TRBD1. This clonotype originated in an adult with an advanced solid tumor such as melanoma, head and neck, liver or kidney cancer. In nucleotides, the CDR3 is TGTGCCAGCAGCTTGGCAGGGGGGAACACCGGGGAGCTGTTTTTT. Translated, it gives CASSLAGGNTGELFF.